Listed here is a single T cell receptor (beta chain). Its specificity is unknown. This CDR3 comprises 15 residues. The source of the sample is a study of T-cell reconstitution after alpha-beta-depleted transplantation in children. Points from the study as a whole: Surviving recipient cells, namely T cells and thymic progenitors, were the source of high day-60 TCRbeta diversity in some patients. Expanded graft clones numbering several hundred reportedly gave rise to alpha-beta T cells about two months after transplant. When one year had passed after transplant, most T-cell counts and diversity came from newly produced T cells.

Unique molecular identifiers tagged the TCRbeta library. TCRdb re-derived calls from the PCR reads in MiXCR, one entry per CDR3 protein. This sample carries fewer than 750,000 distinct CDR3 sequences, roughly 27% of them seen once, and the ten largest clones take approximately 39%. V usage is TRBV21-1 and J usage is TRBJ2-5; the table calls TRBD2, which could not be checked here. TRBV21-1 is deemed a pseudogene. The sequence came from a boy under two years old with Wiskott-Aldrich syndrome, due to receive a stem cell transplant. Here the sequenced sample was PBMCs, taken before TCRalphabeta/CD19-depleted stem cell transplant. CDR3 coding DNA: TGTGCCAGCAGCAAAGCGGGGGTAGGGAGGGAGACCCAGTACTTC. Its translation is CASSKAGVGRETQYF.